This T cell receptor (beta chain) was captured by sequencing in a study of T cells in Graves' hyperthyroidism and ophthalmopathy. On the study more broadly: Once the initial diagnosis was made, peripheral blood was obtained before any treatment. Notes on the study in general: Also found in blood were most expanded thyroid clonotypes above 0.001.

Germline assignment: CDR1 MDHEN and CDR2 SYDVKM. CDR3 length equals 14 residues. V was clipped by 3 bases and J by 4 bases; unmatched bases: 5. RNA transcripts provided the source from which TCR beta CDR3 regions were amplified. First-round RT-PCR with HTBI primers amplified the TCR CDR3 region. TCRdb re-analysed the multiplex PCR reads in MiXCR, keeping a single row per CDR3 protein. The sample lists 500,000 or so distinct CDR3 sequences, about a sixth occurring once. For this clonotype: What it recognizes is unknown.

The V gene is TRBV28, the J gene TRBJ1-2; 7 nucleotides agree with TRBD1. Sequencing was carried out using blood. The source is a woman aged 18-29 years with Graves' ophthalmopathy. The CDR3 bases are TGTGCCAGCAGTTTCCAGGGGGGGAGCTATGGCTACACCTTC. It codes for CASSFQGGSYGYTF.